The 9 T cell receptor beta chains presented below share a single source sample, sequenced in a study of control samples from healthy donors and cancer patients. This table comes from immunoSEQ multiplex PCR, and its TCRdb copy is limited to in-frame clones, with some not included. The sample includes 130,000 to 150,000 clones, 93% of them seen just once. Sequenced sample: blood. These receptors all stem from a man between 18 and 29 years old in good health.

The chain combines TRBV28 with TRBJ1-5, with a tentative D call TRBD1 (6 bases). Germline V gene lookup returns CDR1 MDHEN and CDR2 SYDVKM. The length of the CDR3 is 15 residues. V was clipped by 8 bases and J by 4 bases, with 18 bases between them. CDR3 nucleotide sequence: TGTGCCAGCCAAACAGGGAGCCCCCTTAATCAGCCCCAGCATTTT. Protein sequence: CASQTGSPLNQPQHF.

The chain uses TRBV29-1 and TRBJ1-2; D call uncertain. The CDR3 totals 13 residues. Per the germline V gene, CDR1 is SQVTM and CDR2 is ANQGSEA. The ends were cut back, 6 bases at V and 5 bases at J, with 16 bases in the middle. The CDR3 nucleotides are TGCAGCGTACCCACGGGGATGTCATATGGCTACACCTTC. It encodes CSVPTGMSYGYTF.

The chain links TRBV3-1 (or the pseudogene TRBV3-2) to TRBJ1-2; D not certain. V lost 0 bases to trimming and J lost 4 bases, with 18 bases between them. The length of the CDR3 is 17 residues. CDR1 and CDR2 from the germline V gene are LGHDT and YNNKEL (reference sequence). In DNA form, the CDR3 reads TGTGCCAGCAGCCAAGAAGTTTCGGCAGCGGAGCTCTATGGCTACACCTTC. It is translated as CASSQEVSAAELYGYTF.

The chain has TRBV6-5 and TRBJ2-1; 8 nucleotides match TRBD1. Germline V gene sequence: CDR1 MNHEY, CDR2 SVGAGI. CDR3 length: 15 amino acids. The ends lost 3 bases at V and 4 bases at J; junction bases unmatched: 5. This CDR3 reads CASSYTGGNYNEQFF. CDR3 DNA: TGTGCCAGCAGTTATACAGGGGGTAATTACAATGAGCAGTTCTTC.

CDR3 region: CASSLGGGEQFF. The CDR3 DNA follows: TGTGCCAGCAGTCTAGGAGGGGGTGAGCAGTTCTTC. The chain recombines TRBV12-3 or TRBV12-4 with TRBJ2-1; D is possibly TRBD1 or TRBD2 (6 bases each). With 5 bases removed from V and 9 bases from J, the gap between germline ends came to 11 bases. CDR3 length: 12 amino acids.

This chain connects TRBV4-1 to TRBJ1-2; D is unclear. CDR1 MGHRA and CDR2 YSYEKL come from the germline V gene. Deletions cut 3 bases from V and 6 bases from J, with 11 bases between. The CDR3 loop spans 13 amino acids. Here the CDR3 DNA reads TGCGCCAGCAGCCAGGCGTGGTTGGATGGCTACACCTTC. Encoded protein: CASSQAWLDGYTF.

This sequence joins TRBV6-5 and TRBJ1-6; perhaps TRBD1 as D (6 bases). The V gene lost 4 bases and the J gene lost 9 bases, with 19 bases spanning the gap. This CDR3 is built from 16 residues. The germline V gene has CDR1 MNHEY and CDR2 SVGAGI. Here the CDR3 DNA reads TGTGCCAGCAGTTCGGGGGACGGTGGGGGGGCTTCACCCCTCCACTTT. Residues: CASSSGDGGGASPLHF.

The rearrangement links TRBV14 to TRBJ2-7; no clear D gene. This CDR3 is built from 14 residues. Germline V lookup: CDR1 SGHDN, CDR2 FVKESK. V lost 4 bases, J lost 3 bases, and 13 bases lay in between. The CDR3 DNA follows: TGTGCCAGCAGCCCGGATATAAACAGCTACGAGCAGTACTTC. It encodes CASSPDINSYEQYF.

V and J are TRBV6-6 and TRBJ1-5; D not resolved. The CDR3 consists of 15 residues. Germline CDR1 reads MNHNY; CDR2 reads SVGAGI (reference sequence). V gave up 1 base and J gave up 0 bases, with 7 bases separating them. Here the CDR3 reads CASSYYEGSNQPQHF. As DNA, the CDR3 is TGTGCCAGCAGTTACTATGAGGGTAGCAATCAGCCCCAGCATTTT.